These 31 T cell receptor beta chains came from one sample sequenced in a study of breast tumors, draining lymph nodes, adjacent tissues. Axillary draining lymph nodes of breast cancer patients supplied the node samples. Using its own MiXCR run on the multiplex PCR reads, TCRdb lists one record per CDR3 protein. The repertoire has 120,000 or so distinct CDR3 sequences, 15% to 20% of them found once; the top ten carry over 3%. Source material: axillary lymph node tissue. The source of these receptors is a female donor with breast cancer. Some clones in this sample may be carry-over from other donors' samples.

Notes on this clonotype: This may come from a read error, since a much larger clone is one base off. The CDR3 reads CASSLGGVGYELYF. The CDR3 nucleotides are TGTGCCAGCAGCTTGGGTGGAGTGGGCTACGAGCTGTACTTC. The chain recombines TRBV5-6 with TRBJ2-7, with D unresolved. The CDR3 covers 14 residues. Germline V gene sequence: CDR1 SGHDT, CDR2 YYEEEE.

This clonotype was seen a few times. The chain links TRBV18 to TRBJ1-2; 7 nucleotides agree with TRBD1. Germline-derived CDR1 and CDR2 are KGHSH and LQKENI. V lost 5 bases, J lost 6 bases, and 6 bases stayed unmatched. The CDR3 has 13 residues. DNA for the CDR3: TGTGCCAGCTCAGAGGCGACAGGGAATGGCTACACCTTC. As protein: CASSEATGNGYTF.

A single count supports this clonotype. This could be a read error, since a much larger clone is one nucleotide away. No conserved phenylalanine or tryptophan is present at the end of the CDR3, so a read error is the likely explanation. The chain employs TRBV11-3 and TRBJ2-3; TRBD1 might be the D (5 bases). V dropped 6 bases and J dropped 1 base, with 8 bases sitting between them. CDR3 length: 13 amino acids. In germline, CDR1 is SGHNT, CDR2 YENEEA. The CDR3 loop is CASRLQGTDTQYI. The CDR3 nucleotides read TGTGCCAGCAGATTACAGGGCACAGATACGCAGTATATT.

In its sample, this clonotype was seen many times. The gene calls are TRBV7-3 and TRBJ2-3; D is undetermined. V lost 2 bases and J 0 bases, leaving 6 bases between the germline ends. The germline V gene encodes CDR1 SGHTA and CDR2 FQGTGA. The CDR3 has 14 amino acids. The CDR3 nucleotides read TGTGCCAGCAGCTTAGACGGAAGCACAGATACGCAGTATTTT. The encoded protein is CASSLDGSTDTQYF. Full variable domain (remainder filled in from reference TRBV7-3 and TRBJ2-3): GAGVSQTPSNKVTEKGKYVELRCDPISGHTALYWYRQSLGQGPEFLIYFQGTGAADDSGLPNDRFFAVRPEGSVSTLKIQRTERGDSAVYLCASSLDGSTDTQYFGPGTRLTVL.

This clonotype has at least ten counts. The V and J genes are TRBV4-1 and TRBJ1-2; D not certain. The germline gives CDR1 MGHRA, CDR2 YSYEKL. V shed 4 bases and J shed 7 bases, with 19 bases lying between them. The CDR3 extends over 15 amino acids. The DNA for the CDR3 is TGCGCCAGCAGCCCCTGGGGTGGAGGTCCCGGTGGCTACACCTTC. Translation: CASSPWGGGPGGYTF.

Many counts were recorded for this clonotype. V and J are TRBV9 and TRBJ2-1, with D tentatively TRBD1 (7 bases). Per germline, CDR1 SGDLS and CDR2 YYNGEE. Trimming pared 3 bases from V and 6 bases from J, leaving 22 bases between. This CDR3 comprises 17 residues. The CDR3 DNA reads TGTGCCAGCAGCGACCGGAAAGCTTACCAGGGGGGCAATGAGCAGTTCTTC. Translation gives CASSDRKAYQGGNEQFF.

A word on this clonotype: This may arise from a read error, as a much more abundant clone is one base away. The rearrangement uses TRBV7-2 and TRBJ1-5; tentative D call: TRBD1 (6 bases). Germline-derived CDR1 and CDR2 are SGHTA and FQGNSA. The CDR3 covers 15 residues. Here the CDR3 reads CASSPGTSSDQPQHF. Written as DNA, the CDR3 is TGTGCCAGCAGCCCAGGGACAAGTAGCGATCAGCCCCAGCATTTT.

This clonotype was detected many times. The chain couples TRBV2 to TRBJ2-3, with TRBD2 identical over 7 bases. Germline CDR1 SNHLY, CDR2 FYNNEI. V was clipped by 8 bases and J by 6 bases; unmatched bases: 11. The CDR3 has 14 residues. The CDR3 region is CASRKDGRWDTQYF. CDR3 nucleotides: TGTGCCAGCCGAAAAGACGGGAGGTGGGATACGCAGTATTTT.

This clonotype was seen a few times. This sequence joins TRBV14 and TRBJ2-2; TRBD1 matches at 9 bases. Trimming at V came to 5 bases and at J to 1 base, leaving 5 bases not matched to a gene. From germline, CDR1 is SGHDN and CDR2 FVKESK. The CDR3 contains 16 residues. The CDR3 is CASSKMGQGNTGELFF. CDR3 DNA: TGTGCCAGCAGCAAAATGGGACAGGGGAACACCGGGGAGCTGTTTTTT.

This clonotype occurred many times. The CDR3 DNA is TGTGCCAGCAGCCCACGACTAGCGGTAAACAATGAGCAGTTCTTC. Amino acids: CASSPRLAVNNEQFF. V and J are TRBV9 and TRBJ2-1, with 9 nucleotides matching TRBD2. Germline values: CDR1 SGDLS, CDR2 YYNGEE. The CDR3 runs 15 residues. V lost 4 bases and J lost 5; bases outside the gene matches: 7.

This clonotype was seen ten or more times. The V and J genes are TRBV20-1 and TRBJ1-5, with D unclear. V lost 1 base to trimming and J lost 5 bases, with 12 bases between them. The CDR3 totals 14 residues. Looked up from germline, CDR1 is DFQATT and CDR2 is SNEGSKA (reference sequence). CDR3 in amino acids: CSARGGIGDQPQHF. In DNA, the CDR3 is TGCAGTGCTAGAGGCGGGATCGGGGATCAGCCCCAGCATTTT.

At least ten counts were recorded for this clonotype. V gene TRBV6-1 combines with J gene TRBJ2-7; unclear D gene. Germline CDR1 and CDR2: MNHNS and SASEGT. Trimming cost V 3 bases and J 4 bases, with 10 bases left between them. The CDR3 is 13 residues long. In DNA, the CDR3 is TGTGCCAGCAGTGAGAGTAGTTTATACGAGCAGTACTTC. It yields the protein CASSESSLYEQYF.

There are many counts of this clonotype. This chain links TRBV2 with TRBJ1-2; 8 bases agree with TRBD1. CDR1 is SNHLY, CDR2 FYNNEI, per germline. This CDR3 contains 11 residues. V dropped 8 bases and J dropped 8; count of bases not matched to a gene: 4. The CDR3 DNA reads as TGTGCCAGCGGCAGGGGGCACGGCTACACCTTC. It translates to CASGRGHGYTF. The variable domain in full, with the rest retrieved from reference TRBV2 and TRBJ1-2, is EPEVTQTPSHQVTQMGQEVILRCVPISNHLYFYWYRQILGQKVEFLVSFYNNEISEKSEIFDDQFSVERPDGSNFTLKIRSTKLEDSAMYFCASGRGHGYTFGSGTRLTVV.

This clonotype was recorded many times. The genes are TRBV19 and TRBJ2-5, with 7 bases matching TRBD1. This CDR3 is 13 amino acids long. Trimming took 4 bases from V and 4 from J; bases not matched to a gene: 3. The germline gives CDR1 LNHDA, CDR2 SQIVND (reference sequence). Written as DNA, the CDR3 is TGTGCCAGTAGTAAACAGGGGAGAGAGACCCAGTACTTC. It specifies CASSKQGRETQYF.

There are a few counts of this clonotype. V usage is TRBV28 and J usage is TRBJ2-7; 11 nucleotides line up with TRBD2. Germline V gene sequence: CDR1 MDHEN, CDR2 SYDVKM. The CDR3 runs 15 residues. Losses at the gene ends were 5 bases for V and 2 bases for J; bases not matched to a gene: 5. CDR3 residues: CASSTLAGGPYEQYF. For the CDR3, the DNA is TGTGCCAGCAGTACCTTAGCGGGAGGGCCCTACGAGCAGTACTTC.

Remarks on this clonotype: A much larger clone is a single base away; this may be a read error. The gene calls are TRBV6-6 and TRBJ2-2; weak D call: TRBD2 (5 bases). The germline CDR1 and CDR2 sequences are MNHNY and SVGAGI (reference sequence). The CDR3 sequence is 14 residues long. The CDR3 loop reads CASSSTANTGVLFF. CDR3 DNA: TGTGCCAGCAGCTCCACCGCGAACACCGGGGTGCTGTTTTTT.

This clonotype occurred many times. V gene TRBV11-2 combines with J gene TRBJ2-2; D is uncertain. Germline V gives CDR1 SGHAT, CDR2 FQNNGV. V shed 7 bases and J shed 4 bases, with 10 bases lying between them. The CDR3 sequence is 13 residues long. The CDR3 protein is CASKRMGTGELFF. CDR3 nucleotide sequence: TGTGCCAGCAAGAGGATGGGCACCGGGGAGCTGTTTTTT.

For the CDR3, the DNA is TGTGCCAGCTCACGGGACAGGGGGCTTTACTGGGATACGCAGTATTTT. It translates to CASSRDRGLYWDTQYF. The chain recombines TRBV18 with TRBJ2-3; 12 bases are a match to TRBD1. J lost 6 bases, V lost 4 bases, and 8 bases had no gene match. The CDR3 totals 16 residues. Germline values: CDR1 KGHSH, CDR2 LQKENI.

This clonotype was seen ten or more times. The CDR3 region is CASSQALRDRAYNEQFF. In nucleotides, the CDR3 is TGTGCCAGCAGCCAAGCCCTCCGGGACAGGGCCTACAATGAGCAGTTCTTC. The chain links TRBV4-2 to TRBJ2-1; TRBD1 matches 9 bases. Germline V gene data show CDR1 as LGHNA and CDR2 as YNFKEQ. This CDR3 is 17 amino acids long. Trimming removed 1 base from V and 2 bases from J; junction bases left unmatched: 6.

This clonotype was seen repeatedly, ten times or more. This chain uses TRBV19 with TRBJ1-4; TRBD1 aligns across 10 bases. The CDR3 runs 14 residues. V gave up 7 bases and J gave up 7 bases; unmatched junction bases: 6. CDR1 and CDR2 (germline): LNHDA, SQIVND (reference sequence). The CDR3 nucleotides are TGTGCCAGTAAAATGACAGGGGGCGGTGAAAAACTGTTTTTT. Its protein product is CASKMTGGGEKLFF.

This clonotype has at least ten counts. The chain recombines TRBV6-5 with TRBJ2-7; D ambiguous. The germline V and J ends were trimmed by 2 bases and 0 bases, with 8 bases remaining between them. The germline V gene encodes CDR1 MNHEY and CDR2 SVGAGI. The CDR3 has 14 residues. The CDR3 spells CASSYRLNSYEQYF. The CDR3 DNA sequence: TGTGCCAGCAGTTACAGGCTCAACTCCTACGAGCAGTACTTC.

The chain employs TRBV6-6 and TRBJ2-5; 12 bases map to TRBD1. The V and J ends lost 6 bases and 4 bases, in that order; junction bases with no gene match: 9. The germline V gene encodes CDR1 MNHNY and CDR2 SVGAGI (reference sequence). The CDR3 sequence is 16 residues long. The CDR3 spells CASRPGQGAFGETQYF. The CDR3 bases are TGTGCCAGCAGGCCGGGACAGGGGGCTTTTGGAGAGACCCAGTACTTC.

V is TRBV10-1 and J is TRBJ2-6, with D possibly TRBD2 on 5 matching bases. The CDR3 covers 15 residues. Germline CDR1 is WNHNN and CDR2 is SYGVQD (reference sequence). Between the trimmed V and J ends, which lost 11 bases and 3 bases, there was a span of 17 bases. The CDR3 DNA is TGCGCCGAGCACCCGGACTTCTATGGGGCCAACGTCCTGACTTTC. Amino acid sequence: CAEHPDFYGANVLTF.

This clonotype has more than one count but fewer than ten. The CDR3 nucleotides read TGTGCCAGCAGCTTAGGGGCGACTGAAGCTTTCTTT. It yields the protein CASSLGATEAFF. V is TRBV7-2 and J is TRBJ1-1; D is uncertain. The V end was cut by 1 base, the J end by 5 bases, with 5 bases between. Germline CDR1 and CDR2: SGHTA and FQGNSA. The CDR3 contains 12 residues. Together with reference TRBV7-2 and TRBJ1-1, the CDR3 gives the full variable domain: GAGVSQSPSNKVTEKGKDVELRCDPISGHTALYWYRQSLGQGLEFLIYFQGNSAPDKSGLPSDRFSAERTGGSVSTLTIQRTQQEDSAVYLCASSLGATEAFFGQGTRLTVV.

This clonotype was counted a few times. The chain is built from TRBV5-6 and TRBJ1-6, with D possibly TRBD1 on 5 matching bases. The V end was cut by 2 bases, the J end by 7 bases, with 10 bases between. The V gene's germline CDR1 is SGHDT and CDR2 YYEEEE. The CDR3 runs to 14 residues. As DNA, the CDR3 is TGTGCCAGCAGCTTAGTAGGGGCGAATTCACCCCTCCACTTT. It encodes CASSLVGANSPLHF.

This chain connects TRBV7-3 to TRBJ2-1, with TRBD2 matching 12 bases. This CDR3 comprises 15 residues. V dropped 8 bases and J dropped 7; count of bases not matched to a gene: 9. Germline assignment: CDR1 SGHTA and CDR2 FQGTGA. The CDR3 loop reads CASERLAGVGNEQFF. The CDR3 DNA follows: TGTGCCAGCGAAAGACTAGCGGGAGTGGGGAATGAGCAGTTCTTC. The complete variable domain, with remaining parts taken from reference TRBV7-3 and TRBJ2-1, reads GAGVSQTPSNKVTEKGKYVELRCDPISGHTALYWYRQSLGQGPEFLIYFQGTGAADDSGLPNDRFFAVRPEGSVSTLKIQRTERGDSAVYLCASERLAGVGNEQFFGPGTRLTVL.

In its sample, this clonotype was seen many times. CDR3 nucleotide sequence: TGTGCCAGTAGTATAGGGACAACCTACGAGCAGTACTTC. This gives the protein CASSIGTTYEQYF. This rearrangement joins TRBV19 to TRBJ2-7, with D possibly being TRBD1 (5 bases). Germline-derived CDR1 and CDR2 are LNHDA and SQIVND (reference sequence). The V end was cut by 1 base, the J end by 2 bases, with 6 bases between. The CDR3 is 13 amino acids. The entire variable domain, with the rest obtained from reference TRBV19 and TRBJ2-7, is as follows: DGGITQSPKYLFRKEGQNVTLSCEQNLNHDAMYWYRQDPGQGLRLIYYSQIVNDFQKGDIAEGYSVSREKKESFPLTVTSAQKNPTAFYLCASSIGTTYEQYFGPGTRLTVT.

J is TRBJ2-1 and V is TRBV11-2; D is perhaps TRBD2 (6 bases). There are 14 residues in the CDR3. Germline V gene sequence: CDR1 SGHAT, CDR2 FQNNGV. Trimming took off 5 bases at V and 6 bases at J, with 14 bases between the two ends. The CDR3 loop is CASSPPGTRNEQFF. The DNA of the CDR3 is TGTGCCAGCAGCCCCCCCGGGACTCGCAATGAGCAGTTCTTC.

This rearrangement joins TRBV5-1 to TRBJ1-6; TRBD1 is a possible D gene (5 bases). CDR1 and CDR2 from the germline V gene are SGHRS and YFSETQ. The CDR3 contains 15 residues. V lost 1 base to trimming and J lost 9 bases, with 14 bases between them. The CDR3 DNA is TGCGCCAGCAGCTTGCGGGGGGAGACAAGTTCACCCCTCCACTTT. Amino acid sequence: CASSLRGETSSPLHF.

This clonotype was seen ten or more times. V gene TRBV2 combines with J gene TRBJ2-1, with 9 bases that match TRBD1. The V gene's germline CDR1 is SNHLY and CDR2 FYNNEI. This CDR3 is 14 amino acids long. The ends lost 7 bases at V and 4 bases at J; junction bases unmatched: 5. In DNA form, the CDR3 reads TGTGCCAGCATTGGACAGGGGATATACAATGAGCAGTTCTTC. Encoded protein: CASIGQGIYNEQFF.

This clonotype was detected many times. The V and J genes are TRBV20-1 and TRBJ2-2; no firm D call. Trimming took 3 bases from V and 0 from J, leaving 5 bases between them. CDR1 is DFQATT, CDR2 SNEGSKA, per germline (reference sequence). The CDR3 loop spans 13 amino acids. The CDR3 nucleotides are TGCAGTGCTAGTTATACGAACACCGGGGAGCTGTTTTTT. As protein: CSASYTNTGELFF.